This TCR beta chain was captured by sequencing in a study of CD8+ T cells in alopecia areata. Reverse transcribed after extraction, RNA yielded cDNA as the sequencing template. TCRdb's table, derived via immunoSEQ multiplex PCR, lists solely in-frame clones and lacks some. Here the sample spans 80,000 to 100,000 clones, about 40% being singletons. In this sample, this clone turned up a few times. Sequenced material: CD4+ T cells sorted from blood. This sequence was found in a human donor with alopecia areata.

DNA of the CDR3: TGTGCCAGCAGCTTAGTAGCGGGATTTTCCAATGAGCAGTTCTTC. This codes for CASSLVAGFSNEQFF. The genes are TRBV7-2 and TRBJ2-1; 8 positions agree with TRBD2. The CDR3 runs 15 residues. Germline CDR1 SGHTA, CDR2 FQGNSA. Losses at the gene ends were 1 base for V and 6 bases for J; bases not matched to a gene: 5.